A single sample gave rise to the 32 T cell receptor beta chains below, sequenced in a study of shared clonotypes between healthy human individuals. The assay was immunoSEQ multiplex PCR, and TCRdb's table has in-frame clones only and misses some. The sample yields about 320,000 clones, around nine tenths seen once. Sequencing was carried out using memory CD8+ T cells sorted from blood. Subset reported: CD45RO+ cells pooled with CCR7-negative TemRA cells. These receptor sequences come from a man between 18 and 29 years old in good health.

The CDR3 sequence is CSVDFPDRGPYEQYF. The DNA of the CDR3 is TGCAGCGTTGATTTCCCCGACAGGGGGCCCTACGAGCAGTACTTC. The chain uses TRBV29-1 and TRBJ2-7; 10 bases align to TRBD1. Per germline, CDR1 SQVTM and CDR2 ANQGSEA. Trimming took 3 bases from V and 2 from J; bases not matched to a gene: 7. There are 15 residues in the CDR3.

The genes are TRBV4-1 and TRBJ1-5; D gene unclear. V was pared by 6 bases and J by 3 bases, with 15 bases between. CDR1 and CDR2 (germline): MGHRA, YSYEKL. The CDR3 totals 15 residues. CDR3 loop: CASSFWTVHNQPQHF. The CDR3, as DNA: TGCGCCAGCAGTTTCTGGACGGTTCACAATCAGCCCCAGCATTTT.

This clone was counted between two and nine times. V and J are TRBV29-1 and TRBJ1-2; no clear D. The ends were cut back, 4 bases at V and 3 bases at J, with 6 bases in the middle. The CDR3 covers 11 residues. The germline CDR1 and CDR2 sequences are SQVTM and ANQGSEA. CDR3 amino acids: CSVVKDYGYTF. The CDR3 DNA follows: TGCAGCGTTGTGAAGGACTATGGCTACACCTTC.

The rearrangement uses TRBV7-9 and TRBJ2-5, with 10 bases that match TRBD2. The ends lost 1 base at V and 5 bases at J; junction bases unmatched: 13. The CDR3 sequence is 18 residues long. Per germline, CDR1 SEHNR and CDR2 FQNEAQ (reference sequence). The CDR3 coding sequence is TGTGCCAGCAGCTTAGGTCCCAGCGGGGGGGCAGTAATGGAGACCCAGTACTTC. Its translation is CASSLGPSGGAVMETQYF. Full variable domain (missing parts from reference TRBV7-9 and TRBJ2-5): DTGVSQNPRHKITKRGQNVTFRCDPISEHNRLYWYRQTLGQGPEFLTYFQNEAQLEKSRLLSDRFSAERPKGSFSTLEIQRTEQGDSAMYLCASSLGPSGGAVMETQYFGPGTRLLVL.

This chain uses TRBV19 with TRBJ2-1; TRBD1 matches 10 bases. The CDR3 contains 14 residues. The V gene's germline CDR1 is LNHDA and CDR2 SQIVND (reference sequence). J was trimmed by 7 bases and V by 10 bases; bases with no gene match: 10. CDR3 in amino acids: CATERRDRGNEQFF. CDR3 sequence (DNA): TGTGCCACTGAAAGGCGGGACAGGGGTAATGAGCAGTTCTTC.

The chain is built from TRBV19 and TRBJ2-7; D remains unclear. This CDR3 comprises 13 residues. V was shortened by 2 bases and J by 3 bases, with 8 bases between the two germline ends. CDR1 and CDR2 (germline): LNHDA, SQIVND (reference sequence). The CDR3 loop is CASSIIHGYEQYF. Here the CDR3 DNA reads TGTGCCAGTAGTATAATTCACGGCTACGAGCAGTACTTC.

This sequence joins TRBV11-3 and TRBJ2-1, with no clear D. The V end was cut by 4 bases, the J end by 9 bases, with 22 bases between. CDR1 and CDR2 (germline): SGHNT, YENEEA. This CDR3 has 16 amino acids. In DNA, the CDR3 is TGTGCCAGCAGCTCAGCCCCCCTAGTAAAGGCACGTGAGCAGTTCTTC. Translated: CASSSAPLVKAREQFF.

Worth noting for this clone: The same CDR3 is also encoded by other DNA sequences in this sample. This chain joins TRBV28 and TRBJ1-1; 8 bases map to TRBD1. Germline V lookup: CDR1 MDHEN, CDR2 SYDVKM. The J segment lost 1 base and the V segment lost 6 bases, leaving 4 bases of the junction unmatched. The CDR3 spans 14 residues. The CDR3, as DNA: TGTGCCAGCAGCCTACAGGGGGGGAACACTGAAGCTTTCTTT. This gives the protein CASSLQGGNTEAFF.

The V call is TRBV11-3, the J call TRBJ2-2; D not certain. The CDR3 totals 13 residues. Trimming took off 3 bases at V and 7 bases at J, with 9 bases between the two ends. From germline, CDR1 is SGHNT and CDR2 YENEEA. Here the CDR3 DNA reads TGTGCCAGCAGCTTTAGTGGAATCGGGGAGCTGTTTTTT. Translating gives CASSFSGIGELFF.

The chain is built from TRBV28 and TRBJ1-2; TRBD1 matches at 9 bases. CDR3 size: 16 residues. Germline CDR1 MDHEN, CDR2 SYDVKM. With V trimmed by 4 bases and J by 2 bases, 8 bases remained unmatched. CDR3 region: CASSWTGEQVNYGYTF. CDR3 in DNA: TGTGCCAGCAGTTGGACAGGGGAACAAGTGAACTATGGCTACACCTTC.

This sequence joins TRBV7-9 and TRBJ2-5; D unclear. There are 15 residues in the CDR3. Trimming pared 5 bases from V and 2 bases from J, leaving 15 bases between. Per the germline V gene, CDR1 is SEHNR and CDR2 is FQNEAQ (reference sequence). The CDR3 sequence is CASSTFIWRQETQYF. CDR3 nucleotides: TGTGCCAGCAGCACGTTTATTTGGCGGCAAGAGACCCAGTACTTC.

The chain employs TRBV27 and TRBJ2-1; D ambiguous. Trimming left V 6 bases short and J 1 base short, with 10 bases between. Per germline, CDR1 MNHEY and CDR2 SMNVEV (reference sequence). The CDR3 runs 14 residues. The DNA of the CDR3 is TGTGCCAGCAGAATGGACCAGTCCTACAATGAGCAGTTCTTC. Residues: CASRMDQSYNEQFF.

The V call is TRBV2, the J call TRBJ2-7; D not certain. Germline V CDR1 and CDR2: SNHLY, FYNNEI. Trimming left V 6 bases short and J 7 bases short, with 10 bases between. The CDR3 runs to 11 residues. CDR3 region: CASSVGWEQYF. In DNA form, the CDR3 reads TGTGCCAGCAGCGTCGGTTGGGAGCAGTACTTC.

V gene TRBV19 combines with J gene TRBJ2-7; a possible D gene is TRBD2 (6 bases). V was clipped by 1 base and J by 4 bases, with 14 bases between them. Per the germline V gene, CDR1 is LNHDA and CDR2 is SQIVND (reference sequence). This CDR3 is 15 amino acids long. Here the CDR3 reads CASSIGTGTQYEQYF. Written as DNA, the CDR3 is TGTGCCAGTAGTATAGGGACCGGGACTCAGTACGAGCAGTACTTC. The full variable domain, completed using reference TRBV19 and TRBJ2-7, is DGGITQSPKYLFRKEGQNVTLSCEQNLNHDAMYWYRQDPGQGLRLIYYSQIVNDFQKGDIAEGYSVSREKKESFPLTVTSAQKNPTAFYLCASSIGTGTQYEQYFGPGTRLTVT.

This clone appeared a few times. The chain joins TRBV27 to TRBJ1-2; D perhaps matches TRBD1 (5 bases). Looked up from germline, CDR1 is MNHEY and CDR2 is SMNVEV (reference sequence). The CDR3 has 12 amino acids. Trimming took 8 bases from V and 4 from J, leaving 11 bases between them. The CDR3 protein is CASGTGPYGYTF. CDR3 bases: TGTGCCAGCGGGACTGGACCCTATGGCTACACCTTC.

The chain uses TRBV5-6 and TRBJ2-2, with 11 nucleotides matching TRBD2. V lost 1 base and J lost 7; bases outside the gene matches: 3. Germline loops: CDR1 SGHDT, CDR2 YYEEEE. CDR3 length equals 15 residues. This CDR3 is CASSLLAGGSGELFF. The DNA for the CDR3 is TGTGCCAGCAGCTTGCTAGCGGGAGGAAGCGGGGAGCTGTTTTTT.

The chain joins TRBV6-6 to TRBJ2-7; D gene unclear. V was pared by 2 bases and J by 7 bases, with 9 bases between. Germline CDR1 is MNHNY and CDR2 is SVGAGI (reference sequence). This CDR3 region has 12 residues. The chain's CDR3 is CASSYPPLEQYF. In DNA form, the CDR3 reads TGTGCCAGCAGTTACCCCCCCCTTGAGCAGTACTTC.

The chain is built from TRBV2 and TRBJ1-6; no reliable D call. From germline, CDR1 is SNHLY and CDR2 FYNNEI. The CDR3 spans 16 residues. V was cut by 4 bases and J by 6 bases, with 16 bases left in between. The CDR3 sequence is CASSAPLRVFNSPLHF. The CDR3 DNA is TGTGCCAGCAGTGCACCACTTCGGGTTTTTAATTCACCCCTCCACTTT.

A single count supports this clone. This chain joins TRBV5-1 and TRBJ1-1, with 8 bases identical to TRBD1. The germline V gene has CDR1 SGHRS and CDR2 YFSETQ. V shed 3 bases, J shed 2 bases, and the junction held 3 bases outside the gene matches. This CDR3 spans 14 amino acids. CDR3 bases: TGCGCCAGCAGCTGGACAGGGACTAACACTGAAGCTTTCTTT. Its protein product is CASSWTGTNTEAFF.

In DNA, the CDR3 is TGTGCCAGCAGCTCCGTGGACAGAGCGGCCAACGTCCTGACTTTC. It codes for CASSSVDRAANVLTF. V usage is TRBV7-6 and J usage is TRBJ2-6; D possibly corresponds to TRBD1 (6 bases). Germline CDR1 reads SGHVS; CDR2 reads FNYEAQ. The V end lost 4 bases, the J end lost 6 bases, and 13 bases lay between the germline ends. The CDR3 is 15 residues long. The whole variable domain, remainder taken from reference TRBV7-6 and TRBJ2-6, is GAGVSQSPRYKVTKRGQDVALRCDPISGHVSLYWYRQALGQGPEFLTYFNYEAQQDKSGLPNDRFSAERPEGSISTLTIQRTEQRDSAMYRCASSSVDRAANVLTFGAGSRLTVL.

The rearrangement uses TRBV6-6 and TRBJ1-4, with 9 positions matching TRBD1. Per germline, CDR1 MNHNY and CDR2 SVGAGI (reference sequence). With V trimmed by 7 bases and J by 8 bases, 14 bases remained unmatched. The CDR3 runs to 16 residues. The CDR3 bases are TGTGCCAGCACTCAACTAGGGCGACAGGGGGTAGAAAAACTGTTTTTT. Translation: CASTQLGRQGVEKLFF.

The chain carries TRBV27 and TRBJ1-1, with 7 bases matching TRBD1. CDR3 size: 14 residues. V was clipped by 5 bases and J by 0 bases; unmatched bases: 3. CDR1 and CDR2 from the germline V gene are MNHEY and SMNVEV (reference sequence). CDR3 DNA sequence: TGTGCCAGCAGTAGACAGGGCTTGAACACTGAAGCTTTCTTT. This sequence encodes CASSRQGLNTEAFF.

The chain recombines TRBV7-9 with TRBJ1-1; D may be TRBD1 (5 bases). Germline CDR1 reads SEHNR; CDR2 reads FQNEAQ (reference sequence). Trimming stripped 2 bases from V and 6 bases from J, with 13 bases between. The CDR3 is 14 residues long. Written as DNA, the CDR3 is TGTGCCAGCAGCTTAAGCGGGGGGGTGCCTGAAGCTTTCTTT. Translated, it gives CASSLSGGVPEAFF.

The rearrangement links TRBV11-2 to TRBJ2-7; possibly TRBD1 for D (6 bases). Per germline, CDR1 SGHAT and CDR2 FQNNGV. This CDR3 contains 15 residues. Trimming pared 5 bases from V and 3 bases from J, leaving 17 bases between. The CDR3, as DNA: TGTGCCAGCAGCCAAGGGAAGGGGGTTTACTACGAGCAGTACTTC. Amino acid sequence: CASSQGKGVYYEQYF.

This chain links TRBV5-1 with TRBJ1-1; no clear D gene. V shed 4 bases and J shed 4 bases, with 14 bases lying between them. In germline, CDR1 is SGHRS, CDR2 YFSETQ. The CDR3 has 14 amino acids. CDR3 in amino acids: CASSPWVWATEAFF. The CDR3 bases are TGCGCCAGCAGCCCCTGGGTGTGGGCCACTGAAGCTTTCTTT.

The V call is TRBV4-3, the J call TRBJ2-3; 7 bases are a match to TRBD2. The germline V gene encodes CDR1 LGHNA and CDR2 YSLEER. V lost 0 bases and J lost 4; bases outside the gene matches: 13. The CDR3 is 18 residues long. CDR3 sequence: CASSQEVSWTSRSDTQYF. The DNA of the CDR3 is TGCGCCAGCAGCCAAGAAGTATCGTGGACTAGTCGGTCAGATACGCAGTATTTT.

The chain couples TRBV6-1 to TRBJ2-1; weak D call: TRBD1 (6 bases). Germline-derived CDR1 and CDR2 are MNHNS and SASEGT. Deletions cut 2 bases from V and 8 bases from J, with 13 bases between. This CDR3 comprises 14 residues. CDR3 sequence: CASSEPPQGDEQFF. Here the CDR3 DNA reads TGTGCCAGCAGTGAACCCCCACAGGGAGATGAGCAGTTCTTC.

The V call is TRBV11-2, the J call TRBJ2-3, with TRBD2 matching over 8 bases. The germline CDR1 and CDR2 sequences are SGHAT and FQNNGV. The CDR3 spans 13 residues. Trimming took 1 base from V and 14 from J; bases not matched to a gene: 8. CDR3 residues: CASSLGTRRGVYF. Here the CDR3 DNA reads TGTGCCAGCAGCTTAGGGACCCGGCGGGGGGTGTATTTT.

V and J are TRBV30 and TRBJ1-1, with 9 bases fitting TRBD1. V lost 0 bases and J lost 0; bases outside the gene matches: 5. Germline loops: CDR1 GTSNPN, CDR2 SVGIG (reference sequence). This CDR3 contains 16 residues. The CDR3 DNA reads TGTGCCTGGAGTGTCGGGACAGGGCCCCTGAACACTGAAGCTTTCTTT. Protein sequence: CAWSVGTGPLNTEAFF.

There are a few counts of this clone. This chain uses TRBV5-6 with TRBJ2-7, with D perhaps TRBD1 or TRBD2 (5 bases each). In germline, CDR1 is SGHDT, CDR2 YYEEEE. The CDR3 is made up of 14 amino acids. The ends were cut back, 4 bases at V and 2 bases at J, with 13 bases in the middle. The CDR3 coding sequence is TGTGCCAGCAGCCCCGGGACGGTGGCCTACGAGCAGTACTTC. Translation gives CASSPGTVAYEQYF.

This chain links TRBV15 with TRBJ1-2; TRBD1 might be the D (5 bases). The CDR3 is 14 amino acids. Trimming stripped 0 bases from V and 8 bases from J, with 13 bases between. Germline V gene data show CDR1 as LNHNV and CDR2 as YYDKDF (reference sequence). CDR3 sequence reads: CATSREGQGRGYTF. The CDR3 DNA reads TGTGCCACCAGCAGAGAAGGCCAGGGAAGAGGCTACACCTTC.

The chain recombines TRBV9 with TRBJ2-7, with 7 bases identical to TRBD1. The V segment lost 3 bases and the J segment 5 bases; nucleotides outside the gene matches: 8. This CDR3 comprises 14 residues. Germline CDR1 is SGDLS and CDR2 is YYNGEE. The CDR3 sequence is CASSGQGAPHEQYF. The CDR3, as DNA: TGTGCCAGCAGCGGACAGGGAGCGCCCCACGAGCAGTACTTC.